This T cell receptor beta chain was found in a study of T-cell memory formation after mild COVID-19. About the research overall: There were largely donor-specific TCR clusters. Broader study findings: The appearance of some responding clones in pre-infection memory suggested that cross-reactive memory joined.

This clonotype was found a few times. Antigen specificity is unknown. Via MiXCR, TCRdb re-called the 5' RACE reads, giving one row per CDR3 protein. The data show hundreds of thousands of distinct CDR3 sequences, approximately 20% seen once. This CDR3 is built from 14 residues. The junction had 7 bases not matched to a gene; V was cut back by 3 bases and J by 8 bases. This rearrangement joins TRBV12-3 or TRBV12-4 to TRBJ2-1, with 7 bases fitting TRBD2. Sequences were obtained from PBMCs or a T cell subset sorted from them (not recorded which). The origin of this receptor is an adult woman who had mild COVID-19 (a few samples of this study predate the infection). Cell type and time point are not known. DNA of the CDR3: TGTGCCAGCAGTTTGGCGGGGAGGGAGGATGAGCAGTTCTTC. Protein product: CASSLAGREDEQFF.